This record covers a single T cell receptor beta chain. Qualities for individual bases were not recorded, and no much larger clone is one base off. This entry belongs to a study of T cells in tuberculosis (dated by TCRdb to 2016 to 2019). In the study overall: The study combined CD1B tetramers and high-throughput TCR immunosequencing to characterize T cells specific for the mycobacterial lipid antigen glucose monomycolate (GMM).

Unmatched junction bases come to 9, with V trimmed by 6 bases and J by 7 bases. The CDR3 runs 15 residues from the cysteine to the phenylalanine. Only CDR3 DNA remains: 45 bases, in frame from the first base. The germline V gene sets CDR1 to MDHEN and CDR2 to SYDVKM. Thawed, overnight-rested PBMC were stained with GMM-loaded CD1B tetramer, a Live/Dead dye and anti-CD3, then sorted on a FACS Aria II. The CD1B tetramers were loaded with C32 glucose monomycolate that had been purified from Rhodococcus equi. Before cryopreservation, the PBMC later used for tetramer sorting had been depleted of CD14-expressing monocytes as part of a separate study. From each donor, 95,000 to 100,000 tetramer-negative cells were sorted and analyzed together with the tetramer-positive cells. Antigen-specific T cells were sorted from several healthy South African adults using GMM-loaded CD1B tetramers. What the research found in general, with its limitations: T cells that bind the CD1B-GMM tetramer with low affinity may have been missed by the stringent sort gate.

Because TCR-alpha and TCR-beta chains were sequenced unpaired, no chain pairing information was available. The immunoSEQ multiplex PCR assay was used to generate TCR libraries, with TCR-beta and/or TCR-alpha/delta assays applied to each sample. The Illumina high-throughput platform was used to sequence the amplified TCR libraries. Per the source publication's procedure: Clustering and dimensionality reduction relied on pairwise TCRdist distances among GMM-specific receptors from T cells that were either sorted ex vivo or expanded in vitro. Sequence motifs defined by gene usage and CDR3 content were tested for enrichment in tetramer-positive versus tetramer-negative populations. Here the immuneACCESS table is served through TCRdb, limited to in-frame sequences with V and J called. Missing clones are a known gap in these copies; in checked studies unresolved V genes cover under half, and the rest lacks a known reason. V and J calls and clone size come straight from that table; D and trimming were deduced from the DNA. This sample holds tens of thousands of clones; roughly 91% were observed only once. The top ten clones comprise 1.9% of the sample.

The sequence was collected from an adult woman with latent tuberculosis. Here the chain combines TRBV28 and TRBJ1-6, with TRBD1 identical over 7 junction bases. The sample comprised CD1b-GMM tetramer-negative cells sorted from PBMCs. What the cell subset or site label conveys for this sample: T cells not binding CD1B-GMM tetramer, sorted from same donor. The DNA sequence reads TGTGCCAGCAGACCCCGGACAGGCCAAAATTCACCCCTCCACTTT. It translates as CASRPRTGQNSPLHF.